This TCR beta chain was documented in a study of cytomegalovirus exposure and HLA in healthy donors. The data were produced by immunoSEQ multiplex PCR, yet TCRdb's version contains in-frame clones alone and is incomplete. The data contain around 120,000 clones, around 86% of them singletons. This clone occurred a few times. The antigen is unknown. In germline, CDR1 is MNHEY, CDR2 SVGAGI. The CDR3 totals 13 residues. Trimming removed 6 bases from V and 3 bases from J, with 12 bases in between. Regarding the study as a whole: Some TCR beta chains (more than 150 of them) were listed as cytomegalovirus-associated.

The chain uses TRBV6-5 and TRBJ2-7; possible D gene TRBD1, 5 bases. The sequenced material came from PBMCs. The origin of this receptor is a man aged 18-30 years in good health and CMV-seronegative. The CDR3 sequence: CASSTTTGYEQYF. The DNA of the CDR3 is TGTGCCAGCAGCACGACCACAGGCTACGAGCAGTACTTC.